The present TCR beta chain was sequenced within a study of beta chain features in type 1 diabetes (dated by TCRdb to the late 2010s). About the full investigation: Mean age, gender distribution, total cell number and subset yield were not different between patients and healthy donors. A total of 100 million to 110 million sorted cells were examined across all samples, and a strong correlation was observed between cell number per subset and RNA yield. In the study, TCRB repertoires of sorted circulating CD4+ T cell subsets from recently diagnosed type 1 diabetes patients were compared with those of matched healthy donors. Regulatory and stem cell-like memory subsets were obtained from only 8 patients and roughly 8 healthy donors, while naive and central memory subsets were obtained from all 28 donors.

The High Capacity cDNA Reverse Transcription Kit was used to reverse transcribe all of the isolated RNA, meaning that expressed TCRB transcripts were what got sequenced. Deep immunoSEQ sequencing was performed on naive, central memory and regulatory T cell samples, with an average of around 3.5 million total reads per sample. Sorted cells were lysed in RLT buffer, and RNA was extracted using DNase-treated RNeasy Micro or Mini kits according to cell number. To prevent cross-contamination, each cell subset was processed individually, whereas patient and healthy donor samples were processed jointly. Using the immunoSEQ multiplex PCR, TCRB sequences were amplified from cDNA into 87-bp fragments spanning the CDR3 region. Amplicons were sequenced on the Illumina HiSeq platform. In the authors' own workflow: Synthetic template baselines were used to correct PCR bias computationally, reads within Hamming distance 2 were collapsed together, and singletons that could not be merged were discarded. By aligning reads against IMGT, V, D and J genes, CDR3 length, and insertions or deletions at six rearrangement sites were assigned. Within each subset, clonotype counts were normalized to sorted cell number, after which true diversity and Gini coefficients were computed with the tcR R package. The overlap coefficient, calculated on TCRB nucleotide sequences, was used to quantify repertoire sharing. Out-of-frame TCRB sequences from naive cells were analyzed to stand in for the pre-selection repertoire. TCRdb stores this immuneACCESS table with in-frame sequences only. Part of the clones is absent; in the studies checked, under half of the shortfall reflects unresolved V genes, and no reason is known for the rest. Clone size and V and J calls were adopted from that table, with D and trimming inferred from the DNA. For this sample the table gives approximately 160,000 clones, of which 63% were detected only once. Approximately 0.09% of the sample rests with the top ten.

Study-wide conclusions, independent of this receptor: Naive, central memory and regulatory TCRB repertoires appeared to be more similar among patients than among healthy donors. PCR may preferentially amplify shorter templates, but because patient and control samples were amplified and corrected together, any resulting skew would affect both groups equally. Because the HLA sub-analyses included only small numbers of individuals, any influence of HLA type on TCRB rearrangement was left unresolved. At VDJ recombination sites, patients with type 1 diabetes made fewer insertions and deleted more nucleotides, a pattern implying thymic rearrangement abnormalities. Because cDNA rather than genomic DNA was sequenced, highly expressing activated cells could have been over-represented, although no difference in activation and CD3 levels was found between groups. A moderate but significant shortening of TCRB CDR3 length was observed in type 1 diabetes patients in all four CD4+ subsets.

As for this clone: Which antigen it targets is not known. No base quality values were provided; no much bigger clone lies one nucleotide off.

The germline V gene (reference sequence) yields LNHNV for CDR1 and YYDKDF for CDR2. The CDR3 starts with the cysteine, ends with the phenylalanine, and has 16 residues. Of all the DNA, just the CDR3 is kept, 48 bases in frame from base 1. The germline V and J ends show losses of 1 base and 4 bases respectively, and no gene match explains 5 bases of the junction. A single peripheral blood draw of about 116 mL on average was collected from each donor into heparinised tubes. Naive, central memory, regulatory and stem cell-like memory CD4+ T cells were sorted on a BD FACSAria II using a panel including CD45RO, CCR7, CD25, CD127, CD95 and CD27. Every sorted population had a purity above 95%. PBMCs were isolated right away by Lymphoprep density gradient centrifugation and were stained directly, without culture. To minimize batch effects, samples were stained and sorted in pairs, one healthy donor with one patient per experiment.

The chain employs TRBV15 and TRBJ2-2; 8 bases in the middle match TRBD1. Material for sequencing was naive CD4+ T cells from blood. The cell subset or site label, read with the paper, signifies: true naive CD4+ T cells. The receptor's source is a man aged 30 to 39 with type 1 diabetes. For the CDR3, the sequence is CATSRGGTGGTGELFF. The DNA sequence is given as TGTGCCACCAGCAGAGGAGGCACAGGGGGCACCGGGGAGCTGTTTTTT. Outside the CDR3, residues come from the reference TRBV15 and TRBJ2-2 proteins, so the full variable domain is: DAMVIQNPRYQVTQFGKPVTLSCSQTLNHNVMYWYQQKSSQAPKLLFHYYDKDFNNEADTPDNFQSRRPNTSFCFLDIRSPGLGDTAMYLCATSRGGTGGTGELFFGEGSRLTVL.